Below are 19 T cell receptor beta chains sequenced from a single sample in a study of early T cells in non-severe SARS-CoV-2 infection. MiXCR, run by TCRdb on the 5' RACE reads, gives a single entry per CDR3 protein. The repertoire holds about 83,000 distinct CDR3 sequences, with about 10% as singletons. The material was whole blood, obtained at baseline. The receptors come from an adult who was a healthcare worker with PCR-confirmed SARS-CoV-2 infection or an uninfected control (not recorded which).

This clonotype rates as medium-sized. The chain employs TRBV19 and TRBJ2-2, with D uncertain. V gave up 7 bases and J gave up 0 bases, with 15 bases separating them. CDR1 is LNHDA and CDR2 is SQIVND in the germline V gene (reference sequence). CDR3 size: 16 residues. The CDR3 nucleotides read TGTGCCAGTACCGGTGGAGCCGCAACGAACACCGGGGAGCTGTTTTTT. Translating it yields CASTGGAATNTGELFF.

There are many counts of this clonotype. The chain carries TRBV6-1 and TRBJ2-3; D might be TRBD2 (6 bases). From germline, CDR1 is MNHNS and CDR2 SASEGT. Deletions cut 5 bases from V and 4 bases from J, with 16 bases between. The CDR3 is 15 amino acids. The CDR3 protein is CASSPSVERPDTQYF. The CDR3 DNA follows: TGTGCCAGCAGTCCTAGCGTGGAGCGCCCAGATACGCAGTATTTT.

This clonotype was counted ten times or more. The chain joins TRBV2 to TRBJ2-1; D remains unclear. V was cut by 5 bases and J by 0 bases, with 8 bases left in between. This CDR3 comprises 14 residues. Germline V gene sequence: CDR1 SNHLY, CDR2 FYNNEI. The CDR3 region is CASSPRYSYNEQFF. CDR3 bases: TGTGCCAGCAGTCCGAGATACTCCTACAATGAGCAGTTCTTC.

This clonotype has at least ten counts. The chain couples TRBV5-4 to TRBJ2-5, with D maybe TRBD2 (6 bases). Germline CDR1 is SGHNT and CDR2 is YYREEE (reference sequence). This CDR3 is 18 amino acids long. Trimming stripped 2 bases from V and 3 bases from J, with 23 bases between. DNA for the CDR3: TGTGCCAGCAGCTTCATGGGCTCCCGGGGGAGCGATAAAGAGACCCAGTACTTC. Protein sequence: CASSFMGSRGSDKETQYF.

This clonotype was found a few times. The chain links TRBV20-1 to TRBJ1-6; the D is unclear. The CDR3 contains 16 residues. Per germline, CDR1 DFQATT and CDR2 SNEGSKA (reference sequence). Trimming took off 0 bases at V and 7 bases at J, with 16 bases between the two ends. The CDR3 nucleotides are TGCAGTGCTAGAGATGCCGGAGCAGGAATGAATTCACCCCTCCACTTT. Translated, it gives CSARDAGAGMNSPLHF.

The chain recombines TRBV24-1 with TRBJ2-2, with 8 bases identical to TRBD2. CDR1 KGHDR and CDR2 SFDVKD come from the germline V gene. The J segment lost 3 bases and the V segment lost 7 bases, leaving 3 bases of the junction unmatched. This CDR3 is 14 amino acids long. The chain's CDR3 is CATSPGGDTGELFF. The CDR3 DNA follows: TGTGCCACCAGCCCCGGGGGGGACACCGGGGAGCTGTTTTTT.

This clonotype was detected many times. This chain uses TRBV7-9 with TRBJ1-3; TRBD1 might be the D (5 bases). Germline CDR1 and CDR2: SEHNR and FQNEAQ (reference sequence). The V end lost 2 bases, the J end lost 0 bases, and 23 bases lay between the germline ends. The CDR3 is 20 amino acids. CDR3 DNA: TGTGCCAGCAGCTTAAAGTCGGACACGGCCCGGAGGGCCTCTGGAAACACCATATATTTT. This codes for CASSLKSDTARRASGNTIYF.

This clonotype was seen more than once but under ten times. This chain uses TRBV5-1 with TRBJ2-5; 7 bases are a match to TRBD1. The length of the CDR3 is 14 residues. Unmatched junction bases numbered 3, after V lost 4 bases and J lost 0 bases. The germline V gene encodes CDR1 SGHRS and CDR2 YFSETQ. CDR3 sequence: CASSIDRDQETQYF. The DNA of the CDR3 is TGCGCCAGCAGCATCGACAGGGACCAAGAGACCCAGTACTTC.

The rearrangement uses TRBV5-4 and TRBJ1-1; no clear D gene. This CDR3 contains 15 residues. CDR1 SGHNT and CDR2 YYREEE come from the germline V gene (reference sequence). Trimming took off 4 bases at V and 1 base at J, with 14 bases between the two ends. Here the CDR3 DNA reads TGTGCCAGCAGCCCCAACCCCACAACGAACACTGAAGCTTTCTTT. This gives the protein CASSPNPTTNTEAFF.

The table lists this clonotype with a few counts. This chain joins TRBV6-1 and TRBJ1-1; unclear D gene. The CDR3 sequence is 14 residues long. Between the trimmed V and J ends, which lost 5 bases and 4 bases, there was a span of 14 bases. CDR1 and CDR2 (germline): MNHNS, SASEGT. The CDR3 sequence is CASSNGLLVTEAFF. The CDR3 coding sequence is TGTGCCAGCAGTAATGGGTTGCTGGTCACTGAAGCTTTCTTT.

This chain connects TRBV20-1 to TRBJ2-1; no clear D gene. The CDR3 covers 11 residues. The germline gives CDR1 DFQATT, CDR2 SNEGSKA (reference sequence). With 6 bases removed from V and 6 bases from J, the gap between germline ends came to 9 bases. The CDR3 is CSAPVPNEQFF. CDR3 bases: TGCAGTGCCCCCGTTCCCAATGAGCAGTTCTTC.

A single count supports this clonotype. The V gene is TRBV11-2, the J gene TRBJ2-2; no reliable D call. Trimming took 0 bases from V and 4 from J, leaving 9 bases between them. The CDR3 length is 15 residues. Germline CDR1 reads SGHAT; CDR2 reads FQNNGV. The chain's CDR3 is CASSLDRAATGELFF. The CDR3 region has the DNA TGTGCCAGCAGCTTAGACCGGGCCGCCACCGGGGAGCTGTTTTTT.

This chain links TRBV20-1 with TRBJ2-3, with a tentative D call TRBD2 (5 bases). This CDR3 contains 12 residues. Germline V gives CDR1 DFQATT, CDR2 SNEGSKA (reference sequence). The V end was cut by 5 bases, the J end by 2 bases, with 8 bases between. CDR3 DNA sequence: TGCAGTGCTCGACTATACACAGATACGCAGTATTTT. Its protein is CSARLYTDTQYF.

The chain links TRBV20-1 to TRBJ2-2, with 9 bases aligning to TRBD1. Germline values: CDR1 DFQATT, CDR2 SNEGSKA (reference sequence). V lost 6 bases, J lost 5 bases, and 7 bases stayed unmatched. The CDR3 runs 14 residues. This CDR3 is CSARTGARTGELFF. CDR3 DNA: TGCAGTGCCCGGACAGGGGCGAGAACCGGGGAGCTGTTTTTT.

The chain uses TRBV27 and TRBJ1-3; possible D gene TRBD1, 5 bases. The CDR3 sequence is 16 residues long. Germline CDR1 is MNHEY and CDR2 is SMNVEV (reference sequence). V was pared by 0 bases and J by 1 base, with 10 bases between. For the CDR3, the DNA is TGTGCCAGCAGTTTATCCGGGGGGACTTCTGGAAACACCATATATTTT. It is translated as CASSLSGGTSGNTIYF.

In this sample, this clonotype turned up many times. The chain employs TRBV28 and TRBJ2-3; D remains ambiguous. This CDR3 spans 17 amino acids. From germline, CDR1 is MDHEN and CDR2 SYDVKM. With 4 bases removed from V and 3 bases from J, the gap between germline ends came to 20 bases. CDR3 region: CASSSPRLLVTTDTQYF. The CDR3 DNA reads TGTGCCAGCAGTTCGCCCCGCCTGCTGGTGACAACAGATACGCAGTATTTT.

V usage is TRBV3-1 and J usage is TRBJ1-1; TRBD1 aligns across 7 bases. The CDR3 spans 15 residues. Germline V gives CDR1 LGHDT, CDR2 YNNKEL (reference sequence). The J segment lost 5 bases and the V segment lost 3 bases, leaving 9 bases of the junction unmatched. CDR3 residues: CASSHSRQGGTEAFF. Written as DNA, the CDR3 is TGTGCCAGCAGCCACAGCCGACAGGGAGGGACTGAAGCTTTCTTT. Variable domain in full (rest from reference TRBV3-1 and TRBJ1-1): DTAVSQTPKYLVTQMGNDKSIKCEQNLGHDTMYWYKQDSKKFLKIMFSYNNKELIINETVPNRFSPKSPDKAHLNLHINSLELGDSAVYFCASSHSRQGGTEAFFGQGTRLTVV.

This clonotype was picked up a small number of times. The chain employs TRBV7-3 and TRBJ1-2, with 7 bases matching TRBD1. This CDR3 has 14 amino acids. With V trimmed by 5 bases and J by 7 bases, 10 bases remained unmatched. CDR1 is SGHTA and CDR2 is FQGTGA in the germline V gene. For the CDR3, the DNA is TGTGCCAGCAGCCGCGACAGGGCACAAGGTGGCTACACCTTC. Translating it yields CASSRDRAQGGYTF.

The table lists this clonotype with a few counts. V is TRBV30 and J is TRBJ2-2; D gene uncertain. Trimming left V 0 bases short and J 4 bases short, with 9 bases between. Per germline, CDR1 GTSNPN and CDR2 SVGIG (reference sequence). CDR3 length equals 14 residues. The CDR3 region is CAWSVLSATGELFF. CDR3 coding DNA: TGTGCCTGGAGTGTTCTCAGCGCCACCGGGGAGCTGTTTTTT.